The rows below give T cell receptor beta chains drawn from one sample of a study of identical twins. MiXCR was run by TCRdb on the 5' RACE reads, yielding one entry per CDR3 protein. Among 1.5 million to 2 million distinct CDR3 sequences, roughly 35% were seen once, and the ten largest hold 0.25% to 0.3%. The sequenced sample was cord blood. Receptor source: a newborn girl in good health. Both conserved end residues are part of each CDR3. The D gene is left open where the match is weak. Size is omitted from some rows. Given values are once, few, many or a class for expanded clones.

len,j_gene,v_gene,d_gene,abundance,CDR3aa,CDR3nt
17,TRBJ2-3,TRBV5-1,TRBD2,NA,CASSFYGLAGSTDTQYF,TGCGCCAGCAGCTTCTATGGACTAGCGGGGAGCACAGATACGCAGTATTTT
12,TRBJ2-7,TRBV29-1,NA,NA,CSVVGEGDEQYF,TGCAGCGTTGTAGGGGAGGGGGACGAGCAGTACTTC
12,TRBJ2-5,TRBV20-1,NA,NA,CSARGWEKTQYF,TGCAGTGCTAGAGGGTGGGAGAAGACCCAGTACTTC
14,TRBJ2-7,TRBV27,NA,NA,CASSLGGPLDEQYF,TGTGCCAGCAGTTTGGGGGGGCCTCTGGACGAGCAGTACTTC
15,TRBJ2-5,TRBV5-8,TRBD1,few,CASSLGQGEKETQYF,TGTGCCAGCAGCTTAGGACAGGGGGAAAAAGAGACCCAGTACTTC
14,TRBJ1-1,TRBV9,NA,few,CASSVVGSITEAFF,TGTGCCAGCAGCGTAGTCGGGAGTATCACTGAAGCTTTCTTT
12,TRBJ1-1,TRBV5-1,TRBD1,NA,CASSLAGTVAFF,TGCGCCAGCAGCTTGGCCGGGACAGTCGCTTTCTTT
16,TRBJ2-7,TRBV9,TRBD1,NA,CASSATTGRSYNEQYF,TGTGCCAGCAGCGCAACGACAGGGCGGTCATACAATGAGCAGTACTTC
16,TRBJ2-7,TRBV5-1,TRBD2,NA,CASSSPLAGGYNEQYF,TGCGCCAGCAGCTCACCTCTAGCGGGGGGCTACAATGAGCAGTACTTC
16,TRBJ2-1,TRBV2,TRBD2,few,CASSDVLAGKYNEQFF,TGTGCCAGCAGTGATGTCCTAGCGGGGAAGTACAATGAGCAGTTCTTC
12,TRBJ2-2,TRBV20-1,NA,NA,CSARWASGELFF,TGCAGTGCTAGATGGGCTTCAGGGGAGCTGTTTTTT
14,TRBJ2-1,TRBV20-1,TRBD2,NA,CSARAGSVYNEQFF,TGCAGTGCTCGAGCGGGGTCTGTATACAATGAGCAGTTCTTC
14,TRBJ1-1,TRBV25-1,TRBD1,NA,CASSEGGQPSEAFF,TGTGCCAGCAGTGAAGGGGGACAGCCCTCTGAAGCTTTCTTT
18,TRBJ1-3,TRBV10-3,NA,NA,CAISEDPGTLWGGNTIYF,TGTGCCATCAGTGAAGATCCAGGGACGCTCTGGGGGGGAAACACCATATATTTT
16,TRBJ2-1,TRBV5-1,TRBD2,few,CASSLVAGDYYNEQFF,TGCGCCAGCAGCTTGGTGGCGGGGGACTATTACAATGAGCAGTTCTTC
13,TRBJ2-7,TRBV29-1,TRBD2,NA,CSASTSGRAEQYF,TGCAGCGCTTCGACTAGCGGGAGGGCCGAGCAGTACTTC
13,TRBJ2-7,TRBV3-1,NA,NA,CASSRLGIYEQYF,TGTGCCAGCAGCCGCTTGGGAATCTACGAGCAGTACTTC
13,TRBJ2-3,TRBV20-1,NA,few,CSASGGMGDTQYF,TGCAGTGCTAGTGGGGGGATGGGAGATACGCAGTATTTT
19,TRBJ2-1,TRBV3-1,TRBD2,few,CASSQDRLAGGGSYNEQFF,TGTGCCAGCAGCCAAGATCGGCTAGCGGGGGGGGGCTCCTACAATGAGCAGTTCTTC
16,TRBJ2-7,TRBV6-6,TRBD2,NA,CASSYHRLASSYEQYF,TGTGCCAGCAGTTATCATAGACTAGCGAGCTCCTACGAGCAGTACTTC
15,TRBJ2-1,TRBV5-1,TRBD1,NA,CASSGDRGLADEQFF,TGCGCCAGCAGCGGGGACAGGGGCTTAGCGGATGAGCAGTTCTTC
14,TRBJ2-1,TRBV12-5,NA,once,CASALNTEYNGQFF,TGTGCTAGTGCTTTGAATACGGAATACAATGGGCAGTTCTTC
14,TRBJ1-4,TRBV5-6,NA,NA,CASSFVPRGEKLFF,TGTGCCAGCAGCTTTGTACCGAGGGGGGAAAAACTGTTTTTT
12,TRBJ2-6,TRBV24-1,NA,many,CATSTGANVLTF,TGTGCCACCAGCACTGGGGCCAACGTCCTGACTTTC
16,TRBJ1-6,TRBV11-3,NA,NA,CASSLRATWTFSPLHF,TGTGCCAGCAGCCTCCGGGCGACCTGGACCTTTTCACCCCTCCACTTT
16,TRBJ2-3,TRBV27,NA,NA,CASSLSLGASTDTQYF,TGTGCCAGCAGTTTATCTCTGGGGGCTAGCACAGATACGCAGTATTTT
16,TRBJ2-3,TRBV5-1,TRBD2,few,CASSPRVAGVTDTQYF,TGCGCCAGCAGCCCCCGTGTAGCGGGAGTCACAGATACGCAGTATTTT
16,TRBJ2-1,TRBV14,NA,NA,CASSQDRRFQYNEQFF,TGTGCCAGCAGCCAAGATAGGAGGTTCCAGTACAATGAGCAGTTCTTC
17,TRBJ2-3,TRBV12-3/TRBV12-4,TRBD2,NA,CASRRSGLAVITDTQYF,TGTGCCAGCAGGCGATCCGGACTAGCGGTGATCACAGATACGCAGTATTTT
12,TRBJ2-5,TRBV24-1,NA,few,CATSEHLLLQYF,TGTGCCACCAGTGAGCACCTCCTGCTGCAGTACTTC
16,TRBJ2-3,TRBV5-1,TRBD2,NA,CASSLDSGGPGDTQYF,TGCGCCAGCAGCTTGGACAGCGGGGGGCCGGGAGATACGCAGTATTTT
14,TRBJ2-5,TRBV3-1,NA,few,CASSQGGTQETQYF,TGTGCCAGCAGCCAAGGCGGGACCCAAGAGACCCAGTACTTC
15,TRBJ2-3,TRBV6-6,TRBD1,few,CASSSGQGVRDTQYF,TGTGCCAGCAGTTCGGGACAGGGGGTTAGAGATACGCAGTATTTT
14,TRBJ1-2,TRBV7-6,NA,NA,CASSPLYRDRGYTF,TGTGCCAGCAGCCCGCTATACAGGGATCGTGGCTACACCTTC
17,TRBJ2-7,TRBV20-1,NA,NA,CSARSLRAPGAYNEQYF,TGCAGTGCTAGATCACTCCGGGCCCCAGGGGCCTACAATGAGCAGTACTTC
21,TRBJ2-4,TRBV11-1,TRBD2,NA,CASSLTLTGLAGGPSKNIQYF,TGTGCCAGCAGCTTAACTCTTACGGGACTAGCGGGAGGGCCCAGCAAAAACATTCAGTACTTC
17,TRBJ2-3,TRBV28,NA,few,CASSLPLLGNGTDTQYF,TGTGCCAGCAGTTTGCCACTCTTGGGGAATGGAACAGATACGCAGTATTTT
12,TRBJ2-7,TRBV15,NA,NA,CATSREFDEQYF,TGTGCCACCAGCAGAGAATTTGACGAGCAGTACTTC
14,TRBJ2-6,TRBV30,NA,NA,CAWSRGAGANVLTF,TGTGCCTGGAGTCGGGGGGCCGGGGCCAACGTCCTGACTTTC
14,TRBJ2-5,TRBV29-1,NA,few,CSVEWWRPEETQYF,TGCAGCGTCGAGTGGTGGCGGCCCGAAGAGACCCAGTACTTC
16,TRBJ1-2,TRBV9,TRBD1,few,CASSVSRTGVNYGYTF,TGTGCCAGCAGCGTATCCAGGACAGGGGTAAACTATGGCTACACCTTC
13,TRBJ2-1,TRBV29-1,TRBD2,NA,CSVEVGGSPEQFF,TGCAGCGTTGAAGTCGGCGGGAGCCCCGAGCAGTTCTTC
18,TRBJ2-5,TRBV3-1,TRBD2,many,CASSQEVASGGIQETQYF,TGTGCCAGCAGCCAAGAAGTCGCTAGCGGGGGTATACAAGAGACCCAGTACTTC
14,TRBJ2-1,TRBV28,TRBD1,NA,CASSAGTGFDEQFF,TGTGCCAGCAGCGCCGGGACAGGCTTTGATGAGCAGTTCTTC
17,TRBJ1-5,TRBV27,NA,few,CASSLSPGRYSNQPQHF,TGTGCCAGCAGTTTATCGCCCGGACGGTATAGCAATCAGCCCCAGCATTTT
17,TRBJ2-5,TRBV2,TRBD2,few,CASSGSKAGGQKETQYF,TGTGCCAGCAGTGGGTCAAAAGCGGGGGGTCAGAAAGAGACCCAGTACTTC
16,TRBJ1-5,TRBV7-2,NA,few,CASSFSGANSNQPQHF,TGTGCCAGCAGCTTCTCGGGGGCAAATAGCAATCAGCCCCAGCATTTT
14,TRBJ2-3,TRBV12-3/TRBV12-4,NA,few,CASSDNPLVDTQYF,TGTGCCAGCAGCGACAACCCTCTTGTGGATACGCAGTATTTT
14,TRBJ2-4,TRBV6-5,NA,few,CASTEPIPRNIQYF,TGTGCCAGCACCGAACCTATACCGAGGAACATTCAGTACTTC